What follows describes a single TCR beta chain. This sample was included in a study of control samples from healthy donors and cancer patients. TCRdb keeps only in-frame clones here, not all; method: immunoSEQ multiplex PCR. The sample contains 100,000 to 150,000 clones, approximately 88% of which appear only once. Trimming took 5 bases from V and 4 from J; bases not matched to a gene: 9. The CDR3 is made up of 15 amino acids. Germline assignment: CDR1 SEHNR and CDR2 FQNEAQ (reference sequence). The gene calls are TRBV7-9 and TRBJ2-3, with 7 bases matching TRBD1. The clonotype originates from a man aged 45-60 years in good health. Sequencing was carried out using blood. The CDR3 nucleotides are TGTGCCAGCAGCCAGCAGGGGGTAAGCGCAGATACGCAGTATTTT. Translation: CASSQQGVSADTQYF.